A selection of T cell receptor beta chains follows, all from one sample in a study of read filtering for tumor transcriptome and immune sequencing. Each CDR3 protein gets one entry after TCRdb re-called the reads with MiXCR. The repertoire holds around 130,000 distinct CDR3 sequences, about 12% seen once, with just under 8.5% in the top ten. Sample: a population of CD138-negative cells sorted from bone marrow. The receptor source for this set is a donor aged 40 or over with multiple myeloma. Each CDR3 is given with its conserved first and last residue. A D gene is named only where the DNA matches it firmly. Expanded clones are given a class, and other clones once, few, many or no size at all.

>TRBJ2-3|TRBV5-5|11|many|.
TGTGCCAGCAGCCCCCGGGATACGCAGTATTTT
CASSPRDTQYF
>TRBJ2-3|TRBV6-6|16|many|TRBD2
TGTGCCAGCAGGAGAGCCAGCGGGAGATCCACAGATACGCAGTATTTT
CASRRASGRSTDTQYF
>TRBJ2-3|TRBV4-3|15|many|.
TGCGCCAGCAGCCAAGAAAGTAGTAGGACAGATACGCAGTATTTT
CASSQESSRTDTQYF
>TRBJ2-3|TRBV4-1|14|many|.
TGCGCCAGCAGCCAAGAGTTAAGCACAGATACGCAGTATTTT
CASSQELSTDTQYF
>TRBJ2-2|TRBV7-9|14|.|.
TGTGCCAGCAGCTTATCCGATAACACCGGGGAGCTGTCTTTT
CASSLSDNTGELSF
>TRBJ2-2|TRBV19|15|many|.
TGTGCCAGTAGTTCCGGGACTCCAAACACCGGGGAGCTGTTTTTT
CASSSGTPNTGELFF
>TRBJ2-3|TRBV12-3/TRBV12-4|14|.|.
TGTGCCAGCAGTCCAGGGGGGCGCGTAGATACGCAGTATTTT
CASSPGGRVDTQYF
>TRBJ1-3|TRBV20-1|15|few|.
TGCAGTGCTAGCGCCCCGGGACGCTCTGGAAACACCATATATTTT
CSASAPGRSGNTIYF
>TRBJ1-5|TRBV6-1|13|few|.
TGTGCCAGCAGTGAAATGGGAAATCAGCCCCAGCATTTT
CASSEMGNQPQHF
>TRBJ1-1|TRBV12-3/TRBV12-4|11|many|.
TGTGCCGCCGCAGGGAACACTGAAGCTTTCTTT
CAAAGNTEAFF
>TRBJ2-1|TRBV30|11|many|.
TGTGCCTGGAGGGGGAGGAGAGGGCAGTTCTTC
CAWRGRRGQFF
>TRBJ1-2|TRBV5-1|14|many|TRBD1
TGCGCCAGCAGCTTGGGCCAGGGGGCCTATGGCTACACCTTC
CASSLGQGAYGYTF
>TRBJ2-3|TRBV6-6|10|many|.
TGTGCCAGCGTTGCAGATACGCAGTATTTT
CASVADTQYF
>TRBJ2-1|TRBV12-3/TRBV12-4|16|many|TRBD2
TGTGCCAGCAGTTTAAAAACTAGCGGGTACTACAATGAGCAGTTCTTC
CASSLKTSGYYNEQFF
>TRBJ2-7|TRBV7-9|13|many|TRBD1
TGTGCCAGCAGCCGTTCGGACAGGGGATTGCAGTACTTC
CASSRSDRGLQYF
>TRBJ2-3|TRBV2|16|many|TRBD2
TGTGCCAGCACCCGGGGACTAGCGGACCCCACAGATACGCAGTATTTT
CASTRGLADPTDTQYF
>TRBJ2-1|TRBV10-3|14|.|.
TGTGCCACCGCTGGCGGCAAAGGAGGGGATGAGCAGTTCTTC
CATAGGKGGDEQFF
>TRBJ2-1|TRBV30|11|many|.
TGTGCCTGGAATTGGGGGAGTGAGCAGTTCTTC
CAWNWGSEQFF
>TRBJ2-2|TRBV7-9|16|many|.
TGTGCCAGCATTCTGGGGGCTAGCGCGAACACCGGGGAGCTGTTTTTT
CASILGASANTGELFF
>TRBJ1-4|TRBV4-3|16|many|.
TGCGCCAGCAGCCTCGCAGAGGGGCAGGGTAGGGAAAAACTGTTTTTT
CASSLAEGQGREKLFF
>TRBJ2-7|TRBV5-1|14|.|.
TGCGCCAGCAGCTTGGCGGGACCAAGTTACGAGCAGTGCTTC
CASSLAGPSYEQCF
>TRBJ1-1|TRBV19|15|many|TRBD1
TGTGCCAGTAACTTGCGGGGACAGGGTAGGACTGAAGCTTTCTTT
CASNLRGQGRTEAFF
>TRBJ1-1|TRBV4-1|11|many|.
TGCGCCAGCAGCCAAGGGTTAGAAGCTTTCTTT
CASSQGLEAFF
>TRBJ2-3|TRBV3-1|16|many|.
TGTGCCAGCAGCCAAGAGGGCGGGCCTCGCACAGATACGCAGTATTTT
CASSQEGGPRTDTQYF
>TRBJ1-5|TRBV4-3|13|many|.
TGCGCCAGCAGCCAGAGTTGGAGGCAGCCCCAGCATTTT
CASSQSWRQPQHF
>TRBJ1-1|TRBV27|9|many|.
TGTGCCAGCAGTTCAGAAGCTTTCTTT
CASSSEAFF
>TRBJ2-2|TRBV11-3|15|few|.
TGTGCCAGCGGCTTTTCTGGTTCGAACACCGGGGAGCTGTTTTTT
CASGFSGSNTGELFF
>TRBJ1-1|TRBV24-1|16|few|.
TGTGCCACCAGTGACTCAGGACCCGGACCGAACACTGAAGCTTTCTTT
CATSDSGPGPNTEAFF
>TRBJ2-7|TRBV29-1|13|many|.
TGCAGCGTTATATACTCTTCTACCTACGAGCAGTACTTC
CSVIYSSTYEQYF
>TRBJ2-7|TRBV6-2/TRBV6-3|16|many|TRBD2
TGTGCCAGCAGTTACAGGATCGGGACTAGCCTCTACGAGCAGTACTTC
CASSYRIGTSLYEQYF
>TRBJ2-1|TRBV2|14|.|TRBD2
TGTGCCAGCAGAAGGGGACTAGCGTACAATGAGCAGTTCTTC
CASRRGLAYNEQFF
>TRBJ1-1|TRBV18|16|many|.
TGTGCCAGCTCACAACCGGGTTCCACCTCTCGGACTGAAGCTTTCTTT
CASSQPGSTSRTEAFF
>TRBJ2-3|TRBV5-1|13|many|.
TGCGCCAGCAGGCGGTTCGGCACAGATACGCAGTATTTT
CASRRFGTDTQYF
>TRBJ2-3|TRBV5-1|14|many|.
TGTGCCAGCAGTTTAGGTCCGGGGGCAGATACGCAGTATTTT
CASSLGPGADTQYF
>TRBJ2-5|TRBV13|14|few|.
TGTGCCAGCAGCCTAGGTAGGGTTCAAGAGACCCAGTACTTC
CASSLGRVQETQYF
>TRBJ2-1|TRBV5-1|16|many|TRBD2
TGCGCCAGCAAGGTCACGGCGGGAGCCTCCTACAATGAGCAGTTCTTC
CASKVTAGASYNEQFF
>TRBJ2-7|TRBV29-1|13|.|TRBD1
TGCAGCGTCATACAGGGGGACTCCTACGAGCAGTACTTC
CSVIQGDSYEQYF
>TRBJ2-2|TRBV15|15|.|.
TGTGCCACCAGCAGAGTGGTCACGAACACCGGGGAGCTGTTTTTT
CATSRVVTNTGELFF
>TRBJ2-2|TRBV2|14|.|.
TGTGCCAGCACTGCGGGATCGAACACCGGGGAGCTGTTTTTT
CASTAGSNTGELFF
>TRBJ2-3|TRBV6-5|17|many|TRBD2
TGTGCCAGCACTGACCGGGAGACTAGCGGGAGTACAGATACGCAGTATTTT
CASTDRETSGSTDTQYF
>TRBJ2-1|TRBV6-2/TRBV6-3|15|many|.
TGTGCCAGCAGTTACTCCTGGGGTAGGCCGCATGAGCAGTTCTTC
CASSYSWGRPHEQFF
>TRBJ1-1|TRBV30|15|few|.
TGTGCCTGGAGTACCTACAGGGCCAGGAACACTGAAGCTTTCTTT
CAWSTYRARNTEAFF
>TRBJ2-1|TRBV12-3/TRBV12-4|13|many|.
TGTGCCAGCAGCTTGGCTGTCTACAATGAGCAGTTCTTC
CASSLAVYNEQFF
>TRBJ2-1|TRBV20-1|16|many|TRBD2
TGCAGTGCTAGAGAAGGGCGGGAGTGGGTCTACAATGAGCAGTTCTTC
CSAREGREWVYNEQFF
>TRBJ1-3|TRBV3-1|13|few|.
TGTGCCAGCAGCCGAGCCGGATTGAACACCATATATTTT
CASSRAGLNTIYF
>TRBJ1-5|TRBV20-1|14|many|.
TGCAGTGCTACCGTCCCTTCGGCCAATCAGCCCCAGCATTTT
CSATVPSANQPQHF